This is a list of T cell receptor beta chains from one sample in a study of T cell responses to AZD1222 COVID-19 vaccine. The assay was immunoSEQ multiplex PCR, and TCRdb's table has in-frame clones only and misses some. The sample yields around 84,000 clones, 70% to 90% seen once. The starting material was peripheral blood, obtained 28 days after the second AZD1222 dose. These receptors originate from an adult who received the AZD1222 COVID-19 vaccine. CDR3s leave out the opening cysteine and the closing phenylalanine or tryptophan. A clone size is listed for some rows: how often the clone was seen (once, few, many), or a class if it is expanded.

clone_size,v_call,cdr3_aa
-,TRBV9,ASSVAPDRGGNEQF
-,TRBV6-4,ASSDRPGQGLGGYT
-,TRBV2,ASSGQGGGETQY
-,TRBV15,ATSRDSFRAID
few,TRBV18,ASSPLDRGRDYGYT
-,TRBV4-2,ASSQAVAGSREKLF
-,TRBV6-2/TRBV6-3,ASSYPAGGLNTGELF
-,TRBV11-2,ASSLGGGTYNEQF
few,TRBV25-1,ASSEFYSNQPQH
once,TRBV4-2,ASSRPSGGTSTDTQY
once,TRBV10-3,AISDSGGANYGYT
-,TRBV6-5,ASRTQGYEQY
-,TRBV5-1,ASSLSGQGAVLRETQY
-,TRBV18,ASSLGQGGTEAF
-,TRBV7-2,ASSLGTPWGGANVLT
-,TRBV7-8,ASSPRWWRGDTDTQY
-,TRBV5-6,ASSLGPSRNSPLH
-,TRBV6-5,ASSSGLKLF
once,TRBV3-1/TRBV3-2,ASSQDERLAGVSYEQY
-,TRBV28,ASSYPGKGRFTGELF
-,TRBV2,ASSRDRLATNEKLF
-,TRBV6-1,ASSVGRWRVDYNSPLH
-,TRBV14,ASSQVDRGIFYEQY
-,TRBV6-5,ASSSVRYYEQY
few,TRBV7-7,ASSLALGATSGELF
-,TRBV2,ASVAGPEAF
-,TRBV5-1,ASSLVGFTDTQY
-,TRBV7-8,ASSLVDRRDTQY
few,TRBV5-1,ASSPRTGGNTDTQY
-,TRBV9,ASSTNLGTSGGGTYNEQF
few,TRBV11-2,ASSLGLAGVAGEETQY
-,TRBV2,ASSGGTWNTEAF
-,TRBV6-5,ASRNIENTEAF
-,TRBV6-4,ASSPGQANTEAF
-,TRBV10-3,AISESRQEPKKAF
once,TRBV3-1/TRBV3-2,ASSHGHPYEQY
-,TRBV7-2,ASSLIGTGPMNTEAF
-,TRBV7-6,ASSQGQGGYEQY
-,TRBV4-2,ASSQDPGTGVGANVLT
-,TRBV5-1,ASTDQQSEQY
-,TRBV27,ASSFGGVTGNQPQH
-,TRBV7-9,ASSSLLASQETQY
-,TRBV14,ASSRSYEQY
-,TRBV9,ASSSVEGNQPQH
-,TRBV19,ASSIAGGSGAQY
-,TRBV6-5,ASSFGGPSTGELF
-,TRBV6-1,ASSEASAGAGYGYT
-,TRBV9,ASSAGETPRYEQF
-,TRBV18,ASLLGTSGNTIY
-,TRBV11-2,ASSLGGTGGAEQY
-,TRBV3-1/TRBV3-2,ASSRLGGEQF